This T cell receptor (beta chain) appears in the sequencing data of a study of OX40 agonist ivuxolimab in advanced cancers. Whole-study context: Patients enrolled in dose escalation were diagnosed with hepatocellular carcinoma, melanoma, renal cell or head and neck cancer. Three patients responded partially, comprising one with hepatocellular carcinoma and two with cutaneous melanoma.

From germline, CDR1 is SGHRS and CDR2 YFSETQ. The V and J ends lost 7 bases and 4 bases respectively, with 8 bases between them. The CDR3 runs 11 residues. The assay was immunoSEQ multiplex PCR, and TCRdb's table has in-frame clones only and misses some. The data show 87,000 or so clones, approximately 85% seen once. The clonotype originates from an adult with an advanced solid tumor such as melanoma, head and neck, liver or kidney cancer. Source: CD4+ or CD8+ T cells sorted from blood, taken in a trial of the OX40 agonist ivuxolimab. The chain links TRBV5-1 to TRBJ2-5; D ambiguous. CDR3 region: CASGPIETQYF. CDR3 nucleotides: TGCGCCAGCGGACCCATAGAGACCCAGTACTTC.